The clone carrying this T cell receptor (beta chain) was detected once. Its antigen is unknown. These data are taken from a study of T cell responses to AZD1222 COVID-19 vaccine. General study points: Most donors were white British and more were female, and clonal diversity was possibly underestimated. Increases in Spike-specific TCR breadth and depth were seen after two AZD1222 doses. It was only after the peak T cell response that any repertoires were sampled. Mapped onto spike, vaccine-associated CD4 TCRs spanned it and were dominant at 160-218 and 743-854.

Produced via immunoSEQ multiplex PCR; TCRdb's table is partial and in-frame only. The profile covers around 160,000 clones, with about 90% appearing a single time and about 4% taken by the ten largest. V trimming: 0 bases; J trimming: 5 bases; junction bases outside the gene matches: 6. The CDR3 totals 16 residues. The germline V gene encodes CDR1 SGHRS and CDR2 YFSETQ. The clonotype comes from an adult who received the AZD1222 COVID-19 vaccine. Source: peripheral blood, taken 28 days after the second AZD1222 dose. This chain uses TRBV5-1 with TRBJ1-4, with 8 positions matching TRBD1. This CDR3 is CASSLAGDRNNEKLFF. The CDR3 nucleotides read TGCGCCAGCAGCTTGGCCGGGGACAGGAACAATGAAAAACTGTTTTTT.